The source of this T cell receptor beta chain is a study of T cell repertoires in cytomegalovirus infection (dated by TCRdb to between 2018 and 2020). Some background on the complete study: Donor HLA type was relevant to the analysis, because carriage of CMV infection together with the matching HLA type was indicated by public TCR beta signatures. What the research found in general, with its limitations: Carriers of CMV infection plus the relevant HLA type were discriminated by the cumulative frequency of public TCR beta family members in the study cohort and in an independent roughly 340-donor cohort. The ex vivo response was dominated by HLA-C-restricted CMV-specific TCR beta clonotypes, which also provided the single most frequent clonotype in two of eight donors.

The germline V gene provides CDR1 MNHEY and CDR2 SVGAGI. From the cysteine through the phenylalanine, the CDR3 covers 16 amino acids. The only DNA kept is the CDR3, 48 bases in frame from the first base. Sequencing instrument: Illumina HiSeq 1500. TCRdb reworked the public reads: Q25 trimming with fastp, MiXCR clone assembly, productive beta chains retained. Each entry merges the rows of one CDR3 protein and shows their most common DNA and genes. The sample includes approximately 400,000 distinct CDR3 sequences, with 31% observed a single time. Of the sample, around 15% is held by the ten largest clones. With respect to this clonotype: The antigen it recognizes is unknown. One junction end disagrees with the germline gene, perhaps due to a read error.

This clonotype was obtained from a human donor in good health (CMV status not recorded). Some clones in this sample may be carry-over from other donors' samples. The sequence joins TRBV6-5 to TRBJ1-2; the D segment could be TRBD1, given 6 matching bases. The sample consisted of PBMCs. Here the CDR3 is given as CSSSAGGGRIRYGYTF. The DNA reads as follows: TGTTCCAGCAGTGCTGGGGGGGGCCGAATTCGTTATGGCTACACCTTC.